This T cell receptor (beta chain) was sequenced for a study of T cells after yellow fever vaccination. About the study: Each low-cell-number fraction was prepared by means of SMART-Seq v4 Ultra Low Input.

In its sample, this clonotype was seen a few times. TCRdb redid the calling of the 5' RACE reads with MiXCR, one entry per CDR3 protein. The sample consists of hundreds of thousands of distinct CDR3 sequences, around 16% of them appearing once. Germline assignment: CDR1 SGHTA and CDR2 FQGNSA. Trimming left V 6 bases short and J 3 bases short, with 8 bases between. The CDR3 sequence is 13 residues long. V gene TRBV7-2 combines with J gene TRBJ1-4; the D gene is possibly TRBD1 (6 bases). The input for sequencing was PBMCs, taken about 5 days after the first yellow fever vaccination. This sequence originates from a man in his late teens or twenties who received the YFV17D yellow fever vaccine. The CDR3 protein is CASSTGPNEKLFF. The CDR3 region has the DNA TGTGCCAGCAGTACAGGGCCTAATGAAAAACTGTTTTTT. The full variable domain, rest sourced from reference TRBV7-2 and TRBJ1-4, is GAGVSQSPSNKVTEKGKDVELRCDPISGHTALYWYRQSLGQGLEFLIYFQGNSAPDKSGLPSDRFSAERTGGSVSTLTIQRTQQEDSAVYLCASSTGPNEKLFFGSGTQLSVL.